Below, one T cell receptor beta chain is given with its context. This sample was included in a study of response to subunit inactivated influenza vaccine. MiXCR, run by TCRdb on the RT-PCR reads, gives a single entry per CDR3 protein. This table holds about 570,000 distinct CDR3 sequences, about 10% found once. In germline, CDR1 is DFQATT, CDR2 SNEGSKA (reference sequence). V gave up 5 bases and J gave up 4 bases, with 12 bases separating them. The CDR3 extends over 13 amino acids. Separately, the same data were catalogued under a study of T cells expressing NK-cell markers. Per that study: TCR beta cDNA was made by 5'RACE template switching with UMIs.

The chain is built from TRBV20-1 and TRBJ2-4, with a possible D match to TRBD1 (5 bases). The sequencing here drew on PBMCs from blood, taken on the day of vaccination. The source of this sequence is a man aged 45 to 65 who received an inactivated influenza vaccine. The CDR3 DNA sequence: TGCAGTGCTGATGACAGAGGAAAAAACATTCAGTACTTC. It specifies CSADDRGKNIQYF.